Presented here are 14 T cell receptor beta chains from one specimen sequenced in a study of metastatic and nonmetastatic thyroid tumors. Through MiXCR, TCRdb re-clonotyped the PCR reads. The profile shows tens of thousands of clones, about 18% of them singletons. All patients reached thyroid surgery having received no treatment beforehand. The sequencing input was blood. These receptors were taken from a male donor with papillary thyroid cancer or a benign thyroid nodule (not recorded which). Some clones in this sample may be carry-over from other donors' samples.

There are many counts of this clone. This rearrangement joins TRBV5-6 to TRBJ2-7, with 8 bases matching TRBD1. Trimming at V came to 0 bases and at J to 0 bases, leaving 2 bases not matched to a gene. CDR1 and CDR2 from the germline V gene are SGHDT and YYEEEE. This CDR3 has 15 residues. CDR3 loop: CASSLGDRSSYEQYF. As DNA, the CDR3 is TGTGCCAGCAGCTTGGGGGACAGGAGCTCCTACGAGCAGTACTTC. Full variable domain (remainder filled in from reference TRBV5-6 and TRBJ2-7): DAGVTQSPTHLIKTRGQQVTLRCSPKSGHDTVSWYQQALGQGPQFIFQYYEEEERQRGNFPDRFSGHQFPNYSSELNVNALLLGDSALYLCASSLGDRSSYEQYFGPGTRLTVT.

The chain joins TRBV19 to TRBJ2-7, with 10 bases matching TRBD1. This CDR3 region has 15 residues. After removal of 8 bases from V and 4 bases from J, the junction contained 11 bases not matched to a gene. The germline gives CDR1 LNHDA, CDR2 SQIVND (reference sequence). The CDR3 sequence is CASRDRGTSEYEQYF. The CDR3 region has the DNA TGTGCCAGTCGGGACAGGGGTACCTCTGAATACGAGCAGTACTTC.

This clone was recorded at least ten times. The genes are TRBV20-1 and TRBJ2-7; 7 positions agree with TRBD2. The CDR3 is 15 amino acids. The germline gives CDR1 DFQATT, CDR2 SNEGSKA (reference sequence). V lost 6 bases and J lost 1; bases outside the gene matches: 12. In nucleotides, the CDR3 is TGCAGTGCCAGTTCCATGGGAGGGAGGTCCTACGAGCAGTACTTC. It codes for CSASSMGGRSYEQYF.

This clone was counted at least ten times. J is TRBJ2-1 and V is TRBV7-2; TRBD2 agrees at 9 bases. The CDR3 is made up of 17 amino acids. V lost 5 bases, J lost 4 bases, and 12 bases stayed unmatched. From germline, CDR1 is SGHTA and CDR2 FQGNSA. DNA for the CDR3: TGTGCCAGCAGCCCCCGTAAAGCGGGGGGCCCTTACAATGAGCAGTTCTTC. Its translation is CASSPRKAGGPYNEQFF.

The chain joins TRBV4-3 to TRBJ2-2; D unresolved. Germline loops: CDR1 LGHNA, CDR2 YSLEER. V lost 4 bases and J 5 bases, leaving 8 bases between the germline ends. This CDR3 is 13 amino acids long. The CDR3 DNA follows: TGCGCCAGCAGCCGACAAAATACCGGGGAGCTGTTTTTT. This gives the protein CASSRQNTGELFF.

Sample share makes this clone medium-sized. The CDR3 here is CSARGAREGPYGYTF. DNA of the CDR3: TGCAGTGCTAGAGGGGCGAGGGAAGGTCCCTATGGCTACACCTTC. The chain uses TRBV20-1 and TRBJ1-2; D ambiguous. Trimming took 1 base from V and 4 from J, leaving 16 bases between them. This CDR3 spans 15 amino acids. Germline V gene data show CDR1 as DFQATT and CDR2 as SNEGSKA (reference sequence).

V and J are TRBV7-8 and TRBJ2-6, with no clear D. This CDR3 contains 16 residues. The V gene's germline CDR1 is SGHVS and CDR2 FQNEAQ. Trimming pared 6 bases from V and 5 bases from J, leaving 17 bases between. The CDR3 loop is CASSPWSITWANVLTF. The CDR3 DNA reads TGTGCCAGCAGTCCCTGGAGTATTACTTGGGCCAACGTCCTGACTTTC.

This clone was seen ten or more times. The rearrangement uses TRBV12-3 or TRBV12-4 and TRBJ2-2; TRBD2 matches 7 bases. This CDR3 has 15 residues. The J segment lost 5 bases and the V segment lost 5 bases, leaving 8 bases of the junction unmatched. CDR3 in DNA: TGTGCCAGCAGTCGAGGCGGCGGGGGTACCGGGGAGCTGTTTTTT. It is translated as CASSRGGGGTGELFF.

For this clone: Its ends do not fully match the called genes, so a read error is possible. J is TRBJ2-3 and V is TRBV10-3, with D perhaps assigned TRBD1 or TRBD2 (5 bases each). CDR1 ENHRY and CDR2 SYGVKD come from the germline V gene. The CDR3 length is 15 residues. The CDR3 loop reads CAISEGPAGSDTQYF. In DNA form, the CDR3 reads TGTGCCATCAGCGAGGGGCCTGCAGGGTCAGATACGCAATATTTT.

This clone occurred many times. This rearrangement joins TRBV30 to TRBJ2-1; D is perhaps TRBD1 or TRBD2 (5 bases each). Germline-derived CDR1 and CDR2 are GTSNPN and SVGIG (reference sequence). Trimming removed 2 bases from V and 7 bases from J, with 9 bases in between. The CDR3 spans 12 residues. The CDR3: CAWSKEGNEQFF. The DNA of the CDR3 is TGTGCCTGGAGTAAAGAGGGGAATGAGCAGTTCTTC.

V and J are TRBV20-1 and TRBJ1-2; 10 positions match TRBD1. Trimming removed 5 bases from V and 7 bases from J; junction bases left unmatched: 13. This CDR3 comprises 15 residues. The V gene's germline CDR1 is DFQATT and CDR2 SNEGSKA (reference sequence). The CDR3 spells CSALRDRGRGSGYTF. DNA of the CDR3: TGCAGTGCTTTGCGGGACAGGGGCCGAGGGAGTGGCTACACCTTC.

This clone was recorded many times. V and J are TRBV7-8 and TRBJ2-3; the D gene is possibly TRBD2 (6 bases). Trimming stripped 3 bases from V and 6 bases from J, with 22 bases between. This CDR3 is 17 amino acids long. Germline CDR1 reads SGHVS; CDR2 reads FQNEAQ. The CDR3: CASSLNIADLIVDTQYF. The CDR3 nucleotides read TGTGCCAGCAGCTTGAATATAGCGGACCTGATTGTGGATACGCAGTATTTT.

Only a few counts were recorded for this clone. A junction end diverges from the germline sequence, so it may reflect a read error. The gene calls are TRBV6-5 and TRBJ2-3; TRBD1 agrees at 12 bases. This CDR3 is 17 amino acids long. The germline gives CDR1 MNHEY, CDR2 SVGAGI. The CDR3 sequence is CASSWDRGRNPTDTQCF. The CDR3 DNA reads as TGTGCCAGCAGTTGGGACAGGGGGCGCAATCCAACTGATACGCAGTGTTTT.

This clone was observed a few times. This chain joins TRBV6-1 and TRBJ2-2; 12 bases line up with TRBD2. Germline CDR1 is MNHNS and CDR2 is SASEGT. V was pared by 4 bases and J by 11 bases, with 8 bases of the junction left unmatched. The CDR3 runs 15 residues. This chain's CDR3 is CASSGSSGGAVELFF. Here the CDR3 DNA reads TGTGCCAGCAGTGGGTCTAGCGGGGGGGCAGTTGAGCTGTTTTTT.